Shown below are 13 T cell receptor beta chains from a single sample sequenced in a study of tumor and adjacent non-tumor tissue in lung cancer. A modified ARM-PCR protocol with three rounds of nested PCR amplified TCRbeta. TCRdb passed the multiplex PCR reads through MiXCR, listing each CDR3 protein once. The table includes about 86,000 distinct CDR3 sequences, more than 75% detected once. This sample's RNA came from whole unsorted tissue. This non-tumor lung sample came from over 3 cm beyond the tumor edge. Sequencing input: distant non-tumor lung tissue. The receptors originated from a woman aged 45-65 years with non-small cell lung cancer.

The genes are TRBV11-2 and TRBJ2-7; 9 bases map to TRBD1. The ends lost 5 bases at V and 8 bases at J; junction bases unmatched: 13. Germline CDR1 and CDR2: SGHAT and FQNNGV. The CDR3 runs to 15 residues. CDR3 amino acids: CASSTGTGRTYKQYF. CDR3 DNA sequence: TGTGCCAGCAGCACCGGGACAGGGCGTACATACAAGCAGTACTTC.

For this clonotype: Germline and junction disagree at one end, which may indicate a read error. This chain connects TRBV4-1 to TRBJ1-5; the D is unclear. Germline values: CDR1 MGHRA, CDR2 YSYEKL. The length of the CDR3 is 13 residues. Here the CDR3 reads CASSQDLHQPQHF. DNA for the CDR3: TGTGCCAGCAGCCAAGATTTACATCAGCCCCAGCATTTT.

As to this clonotype: The junction departs from the called germline gene at one end, perhaps through a read error. The gene calls are TRBV6-1 and TRBJ2-1; 14 bases are a match to TRBD2. Germline-derived CDR1 and CDR2 are MNHNS and SASEGT. This CDR3 spans 15 amino acids. CDR3 bases: TGTGGCAGCCTCCCGGGACTAGCGGGAGTAGGTGGGCAGTTCTTC. Its translation: CGSLPGLAGVGGQFF.

On this clonotype: At one boundary the junction diverges from the germline segment, which might be a read error. DNA of the CDR3: TGTACCAGCAGCTTAGGACAGGGAGCCAATCAGCCCCAGCATTTT. Translated, it gives CTSSLGQGANQPQHF. The chain recombines TRBV7-9 with TRBJ1-5; TRBD1 aligns across 8 bases. Germline CDR1 and CDR2: SEHNR and FQNEAQ (reference sequence). This CDR3 spans 15 amino acids.

The chain recombines TRBV6-1 with TRBJ2-2; 8 nucleotides line up with TRBD2. CDR1 MNHNS and CDR2 SASEGT come from the germline V gene. CDR3 length: 16 residues. The CDR3 reads CVISEDPGRVTGELFF. The CDR3 coding sequence is TGTGTCATCAGTGAAGATCCCGGGAGGGTCACCGGGGAGCTGTTTTTT.

Points on this clonotype: The junction does not match germline at one end; this may be a read error. The chain recombines TRBV6-6 with TRBJ1-2; D is unresolved. The CDR3 totals 12 residues. Germline loops: CDR1 MNHNY, CDR2 SVGAGI (reference sequence). The CDR3 sequence: CTSTTHPYGYTF. In DNA form, the CDR3 reads TGTACCAGCACCACCCATCCCTATGGCTACACCTTC.

A remark on this clonotype: At one of its ends the junction is not consistent with the germline gene, which may arise from a read error. The CDR3 DNA sequence: TGTGCCATCAGTTACTTGAAGGGGGCCCGCCCGTTCTTC. Its protein is CAISYLKGARPFF. This rearrangement joins TRBV6-5 to TRBJ2-1, with 7 bases matching TRBD1. The germline V gene has CDR1 MNHEY and CDR2 SVGAGI. CDR3 length: 13 amino acids.

The chain links TRBV21-1 to TRBJ1-2; TRBD1 is taken as the D call from the table, unchecked against the DNA. TRBV21-1 counts as a pseudogene. The CDR3 runs to 19 residues. In DNA, the CDR3 is TGTGCCAGCAGCTATCACGCCGGCTACTCAGGGGGATCTAACTATGACTACACCTTC. This encodes CASSYHAGYSGGSNYDYTF.

The V and J genes are TRBV12-3 or TRBV12-4 and TRBJ2-2, with D possibly being TRBD1 (6 bases). The CDR3 spans 16 residues. The CDR3 nucleotides read TGTGACTGCAGTTTAGGTACAGGGACAAACACCGGGGAGCTGTTTTTT. It specifies CDCSLGTGTNTGELFF.

Of note for this clonotype: One end of the junction is discordant with germline, which a read error may explain. The rearrangement joins TRBV11-2 to TRBJ2-1, with 10 bases that match TRBD2. The CDR3 totals 18 residues. CDR1 SGHAT and CDR2 FQNNGV come from the germline V gene. The CDR3 DNA sequence: TGTGCCAGCAACTTAACTGCTAGCGGGAGTACCTCCTATAATGAGCAGTTCTTC. Translating gives CASNLTASGSTSYNEQFF.

This clonotype has just a few counts. The J gene is TRBJ1-1, the V gene TRBV12-3 or TRBV12-4, with a weak D call TRBD1 (5 bases). Trimming took 9 bases from V and 0 from J, leaving 23 bases between them. The CDR3 extends over 17 amino acids. The CDR3 reads CASSHSLGLNMNTEAFF. For the CDR3, the DNA is TGTGCCAGTAGTCATTCCCTGGGACTGAACATGAACACTGAAGCTTTCTTT.

On this clonotype itself: Compared with germline, one end of the junction differs, possibly owing to a read error. V is TRBV12-3 or TRBV12-4 and J is TRBJ1-2; D unresolved. CDR3 length equals 13 residues. CDR3 residues: CASLSRSLYGYTF. The CDR3 DNA reads TGTGCCAGCCTGTCTAGGAGCCTCTATGGTTACACCTTC.

Worth noting for this clonotype: One end of the junction is discordant with germline, which a read error may explain. This chain connects TRBV6-2 or TRBV6-3 to TRBJ2-2; 13 bases line up with TRBD2. There are 17 residues in the CDR3. Germline CDR1 MNHEY, CDR2 SVGEGT. CDR3 in amino acids: CASSSRTSGRWTGEVFF. Written as DNA, the CDR3 is TGTGCCAGTAGTTCCCGGACTAGCGGGAGATGGACCGGGGAGGTGTTTTTT.